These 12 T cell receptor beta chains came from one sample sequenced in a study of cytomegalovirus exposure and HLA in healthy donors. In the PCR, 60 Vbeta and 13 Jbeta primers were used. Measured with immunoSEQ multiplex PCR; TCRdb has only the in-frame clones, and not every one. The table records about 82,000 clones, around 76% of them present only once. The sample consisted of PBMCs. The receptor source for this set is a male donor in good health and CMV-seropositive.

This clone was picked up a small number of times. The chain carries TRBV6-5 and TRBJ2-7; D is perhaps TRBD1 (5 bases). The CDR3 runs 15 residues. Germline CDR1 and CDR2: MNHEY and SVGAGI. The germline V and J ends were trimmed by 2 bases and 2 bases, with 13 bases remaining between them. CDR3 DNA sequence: TGTGCCAGCAGTTACATCCAGGGCGATCCCTACGAGCAGTACTTC. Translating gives CASSYIQGDPYEQYF.

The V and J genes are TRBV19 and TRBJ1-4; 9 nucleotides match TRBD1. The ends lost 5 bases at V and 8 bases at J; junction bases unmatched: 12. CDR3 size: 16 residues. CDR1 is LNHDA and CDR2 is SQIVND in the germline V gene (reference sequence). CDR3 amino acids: CASSPAGGQGGEKLFF. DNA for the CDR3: TGTGCCAGTAGTCCTGCCGGGGGACAGGGCGGAGAAAAACTGTTTTTT.

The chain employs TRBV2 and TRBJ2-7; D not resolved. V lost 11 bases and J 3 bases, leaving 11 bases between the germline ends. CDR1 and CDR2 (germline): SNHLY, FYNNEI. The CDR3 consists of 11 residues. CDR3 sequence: CACTNSYEQYF. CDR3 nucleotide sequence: TGTGCCTGCACGAACAGCTACGAGCAGTACTTC.

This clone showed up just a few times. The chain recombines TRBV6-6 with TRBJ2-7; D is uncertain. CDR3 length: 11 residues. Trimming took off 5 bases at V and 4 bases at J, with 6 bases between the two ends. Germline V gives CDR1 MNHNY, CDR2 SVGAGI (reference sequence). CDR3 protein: CASSEQYEQYF. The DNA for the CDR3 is TGTGCCAGCAGTGAACAATACGAGCAGTACTTC.

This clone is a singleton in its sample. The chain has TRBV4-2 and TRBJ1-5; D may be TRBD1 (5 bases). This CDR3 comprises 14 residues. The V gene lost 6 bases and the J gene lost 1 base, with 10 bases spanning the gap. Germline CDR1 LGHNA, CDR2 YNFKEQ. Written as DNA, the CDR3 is TGTGCCAGCAGACGGGGGGGGAGCAATCAGCCCCAGCATTTT. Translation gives CASRRGGSNQPQHF.

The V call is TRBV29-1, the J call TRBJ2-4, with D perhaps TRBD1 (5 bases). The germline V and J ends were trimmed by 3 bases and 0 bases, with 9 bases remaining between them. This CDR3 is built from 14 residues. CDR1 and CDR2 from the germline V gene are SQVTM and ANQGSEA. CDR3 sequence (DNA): TGCAGCGTTGAGCACAGGCTAGCCAAAAACATTCAGTACTTC. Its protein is CSVEHRLAKNIQYF.

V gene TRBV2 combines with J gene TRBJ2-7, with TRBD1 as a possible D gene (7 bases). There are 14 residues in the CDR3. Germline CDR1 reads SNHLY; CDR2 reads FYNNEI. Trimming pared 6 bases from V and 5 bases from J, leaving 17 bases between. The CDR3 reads CASREGQLLDEQYF. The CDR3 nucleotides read TGTGCCAGCAGGGAGGGACAGCTGCTCGACGAGCAGTACTTC.

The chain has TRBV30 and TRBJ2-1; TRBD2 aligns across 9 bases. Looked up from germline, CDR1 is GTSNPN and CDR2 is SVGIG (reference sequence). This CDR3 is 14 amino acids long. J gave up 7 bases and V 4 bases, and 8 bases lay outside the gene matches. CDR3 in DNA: TGTGCCTGGAAGGGCGGGAGGGTGGTGAATGAGCAGTTCTTC. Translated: CAWKGGRVVNEQFF.

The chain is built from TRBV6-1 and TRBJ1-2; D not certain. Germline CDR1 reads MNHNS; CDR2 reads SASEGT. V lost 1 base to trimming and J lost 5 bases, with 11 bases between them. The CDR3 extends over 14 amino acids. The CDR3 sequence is CASSEGQALYGYTF. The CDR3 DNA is TGTGCCAGCAGTGAAGGGCAGGCGCTATATGGCTACACCTTC.

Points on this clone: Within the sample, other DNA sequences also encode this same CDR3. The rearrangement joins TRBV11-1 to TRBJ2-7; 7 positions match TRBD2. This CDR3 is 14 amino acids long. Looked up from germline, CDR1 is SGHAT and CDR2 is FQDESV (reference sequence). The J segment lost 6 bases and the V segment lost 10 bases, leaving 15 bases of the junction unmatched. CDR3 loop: CATREVGSLSEQYF. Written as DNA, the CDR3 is TGTGCCACCCGGGAGGTGGGGTCCTTGTCCGAGCAGTACTTC.

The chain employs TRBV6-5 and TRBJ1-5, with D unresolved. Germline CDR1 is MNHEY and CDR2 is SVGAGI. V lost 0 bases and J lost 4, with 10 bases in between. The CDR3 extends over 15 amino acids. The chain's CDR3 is CASSYSPGLNQPQHF. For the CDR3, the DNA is TGTGCCAGCAGTTACTCTCCAGGACTTAATCAGCCCCAGCATTTT.

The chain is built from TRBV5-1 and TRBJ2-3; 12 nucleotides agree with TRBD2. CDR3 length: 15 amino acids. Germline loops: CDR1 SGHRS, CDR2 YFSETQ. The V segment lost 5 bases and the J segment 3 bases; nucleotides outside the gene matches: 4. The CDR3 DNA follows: TGCGCCAGCAGTTCCGGACTAGCGGGGACAGATACGCAGTATTTT. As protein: CASSSGLAGTDTQYF.